This TCR beta chain was documented in a study of blood T cell repertoires in COVID-19. Looking at the study overall: Acute-phase and convalescent COVID-19 samples originated in the United States, Italy and Spain. T cells, B-cell-depleted T cells, or PBMCs supplied cDNA or gDNA.

The V gene lost 6 bases and the J gene lost 4 bases, with 13 bases spanning the gap. Germline assignment: CDR1 MNHEY and CDR2 SVGAGI. This CDR3 is built from 14 residues. Profiled with immunoSEQ multiplex PCR; TCRdb holds only in-frame clones, not every one. This table holds 260,000 or so clones, around 82% found once. This chain uses TRBV6-5 with TRBJ1-5; D possibly corresponds to TRBD1 (6 bases). The source of this sequence is a human donor in a cohort sampled during active COVID-19. The sample consisted of peripheral blood. The CDR3 region is CASSAGTTNQPQHF. Here the CDR3 DNA reads TGTGCCAGCAGCGCCGGGACAACGAATCAGCCCCAGCATTTT.